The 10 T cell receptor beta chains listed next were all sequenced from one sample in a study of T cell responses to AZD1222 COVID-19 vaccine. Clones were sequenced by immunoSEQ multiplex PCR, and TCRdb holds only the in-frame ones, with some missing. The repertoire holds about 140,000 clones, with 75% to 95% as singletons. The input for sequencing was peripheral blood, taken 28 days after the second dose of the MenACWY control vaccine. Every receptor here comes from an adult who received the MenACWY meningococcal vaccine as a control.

The CDR3 here is CASRGGPGNTIYF. The CDR3 DNA is TGTGCCAGCAGGGGGGGCCCTGGAAACACCATATATTTT. This sequence joins TRBV2 and TRBJ1-3; TRBD1 might be the D (6 bases). The CDR3 extends over 13 amino acids. The germline V gene has CDR1 SNHLY and CDR2 FYNNEI. Trimming cost V 6 bases and J 2 bases, with 8 bases left between them.

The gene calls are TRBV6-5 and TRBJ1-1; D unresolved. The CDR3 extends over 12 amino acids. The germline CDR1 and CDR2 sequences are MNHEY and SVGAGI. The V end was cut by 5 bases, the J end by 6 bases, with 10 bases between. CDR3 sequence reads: CASSNPAAEAFF. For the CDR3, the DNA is TGTGCCAGCAGTAACCCCGCGGCTGAAGCTTTCTTT.

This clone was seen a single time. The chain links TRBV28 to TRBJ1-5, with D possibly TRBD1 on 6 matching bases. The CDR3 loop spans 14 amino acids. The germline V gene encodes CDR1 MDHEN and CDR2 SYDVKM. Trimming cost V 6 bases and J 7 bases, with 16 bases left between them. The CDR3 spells CASSPPGTYQPQHF. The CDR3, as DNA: TGTGCCAGCAGCCCCCCAGGGACATACCAGCCCCAGCATTTT.

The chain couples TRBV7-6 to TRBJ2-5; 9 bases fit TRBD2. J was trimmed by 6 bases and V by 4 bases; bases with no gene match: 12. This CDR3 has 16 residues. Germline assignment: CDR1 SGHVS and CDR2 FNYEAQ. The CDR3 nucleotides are TGTGCCAGCAGCTCCCAAGCGGGGGGCCATGGGCAGACCCAGTACTTC. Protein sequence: CASSSQAGGHGQTQYF.

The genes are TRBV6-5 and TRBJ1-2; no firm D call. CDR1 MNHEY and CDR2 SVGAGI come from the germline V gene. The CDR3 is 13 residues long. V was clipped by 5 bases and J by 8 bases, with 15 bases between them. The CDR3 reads CASSQSGVRGYTF. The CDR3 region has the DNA TGTGCCAGCAGTCAATCCGGGGTGCGGGGCTACACCTTC.

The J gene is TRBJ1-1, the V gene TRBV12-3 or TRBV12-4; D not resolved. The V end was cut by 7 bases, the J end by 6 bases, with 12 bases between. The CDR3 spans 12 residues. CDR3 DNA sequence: TGTGCCAGCACCACACTGACTTCTGAAGCTTTCTTT. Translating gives CASTTLTSEAFF.

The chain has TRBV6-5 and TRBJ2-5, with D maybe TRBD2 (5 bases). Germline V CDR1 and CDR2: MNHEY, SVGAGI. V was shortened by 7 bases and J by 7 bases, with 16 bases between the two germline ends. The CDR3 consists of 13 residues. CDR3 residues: CASTPANRGTQYF. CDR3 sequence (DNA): TGTGCCAGCACCCCGGCAAACCGGGGGACCCAGTACTTC.

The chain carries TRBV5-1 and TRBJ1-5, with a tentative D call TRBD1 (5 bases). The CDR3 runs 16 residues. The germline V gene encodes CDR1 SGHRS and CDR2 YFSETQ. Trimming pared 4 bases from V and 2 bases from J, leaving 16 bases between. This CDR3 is CASSPGTSGGNQPQHF. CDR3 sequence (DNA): TGCGCCAGCAGCCCTGGGACTTCGGGGGGCAATCAGCCCCAGCATTTT.

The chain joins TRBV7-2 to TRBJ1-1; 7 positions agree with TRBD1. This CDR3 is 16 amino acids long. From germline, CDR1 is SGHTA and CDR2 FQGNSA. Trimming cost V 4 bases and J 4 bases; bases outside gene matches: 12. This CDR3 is CASSSTMTGSGTEAFF. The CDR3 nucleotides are TGTGCCAGCAGCTCCACCATGACAGGGTCGGGCACTGAAGCTTTCTTT.

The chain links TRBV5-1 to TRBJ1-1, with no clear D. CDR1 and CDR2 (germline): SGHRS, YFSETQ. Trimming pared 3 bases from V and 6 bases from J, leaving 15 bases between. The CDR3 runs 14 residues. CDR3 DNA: TGCGCCAGCAGCTCCGGAAGGGATGGTTCTGAAGCTTTCTTT. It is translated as CASSSGRDGSEAFF. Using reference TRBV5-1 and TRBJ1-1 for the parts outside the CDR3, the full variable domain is KAGVTQTPRYLIKTRGQQVTLSCSPISGHRSVSWYQQTPGQGLQFLFEYFSETQRNKGNFPGRFSGRQFSNSRSEMNVSTLELGDSALYLCASSSGRDGSEAFFGQGTRLTVV.